The 4 T cell receptor beta chains given below trace back to one sample, sequenced in a study of T cell clusters in autoimmune cytopenias. TRB rearrangements were amplified by touch-down multiplex PCR with mixed TRB-A/B primers. Reprocessing the multiplex PCR reads, TCRdb reports a single entry for every CDR3 protein and omits DNA. Its clone listing holds roughly 4,800 distinct CDR3 sequences. TRB amplification used roughly 250 ng of peripheral blood genomic DNA. The sample was peripheral blood. The receptors come from a human donor with an autoimmune cytopenia or autoimmune hepatitis (not recorded which).

By frequency, this clonotype registers medium-sized. V and J are TRBV6-5 and TRBJ1-4. The CDR3 spans 14 residues. Germline V gene data show CDR1 as MNHEY and CDR2 as SVGAGI. The CDR3 sequence is CASSLGGSNEKLFF.

V and J are TRBV12-3 or TRBV12-4 and TRBJ2-7; the TCRdb call, TRBD1, lacks DNA for checking. This CDR3 region has 13 residues. CDR3 amino acids: CASRRTGSYEQYF.

The rearrangement links TRBV6-1 to TRBJ1-1. CDR1 MNHNS and CDR2 SASEGT come from the germline V gene. The length of the CDR3 is 13 residues. This CDR3 is CASSVQLNTEAFF.

Its frequency marks this clonotype as medium-sized. This chain links TRBV6-1 with TRBJ2-5; TCRdb proposes TRBD1, but this gene call is untestable without DNA. CDR1 is MNHNS, CDR2 SASEGT, per germline. The CDR3 runs 13 residues. CDR3 loop: CASSQNRAETQYF.